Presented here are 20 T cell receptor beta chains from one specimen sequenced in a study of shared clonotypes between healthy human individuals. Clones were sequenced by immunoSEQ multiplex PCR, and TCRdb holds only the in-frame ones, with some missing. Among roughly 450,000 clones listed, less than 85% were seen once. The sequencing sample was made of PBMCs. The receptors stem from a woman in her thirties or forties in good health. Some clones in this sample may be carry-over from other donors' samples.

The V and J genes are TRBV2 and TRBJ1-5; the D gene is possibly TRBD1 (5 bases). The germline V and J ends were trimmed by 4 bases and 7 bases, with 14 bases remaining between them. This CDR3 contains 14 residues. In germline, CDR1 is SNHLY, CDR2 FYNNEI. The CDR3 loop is CASSGLGPGQPQHF. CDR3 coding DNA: TGTGCCAGCAGTGGTCTGGGGCCAGGGCAGCCCCAGCATTTT.

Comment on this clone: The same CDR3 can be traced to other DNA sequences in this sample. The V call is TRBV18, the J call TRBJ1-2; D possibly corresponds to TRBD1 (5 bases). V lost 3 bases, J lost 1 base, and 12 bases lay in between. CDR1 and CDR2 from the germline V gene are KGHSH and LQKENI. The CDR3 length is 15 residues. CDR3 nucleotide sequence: TGTGCCAGCTCACCTGGACAATCCTATAACTATGGCTACACCTTC. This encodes CASSPGQSYNYGYTF.

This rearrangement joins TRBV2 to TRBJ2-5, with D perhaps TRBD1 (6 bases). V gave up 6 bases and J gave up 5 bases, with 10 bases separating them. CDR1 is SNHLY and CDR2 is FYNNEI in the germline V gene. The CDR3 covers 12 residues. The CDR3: CASSSQGETQYF. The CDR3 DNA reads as TGTGCCAGCAGCTCTCAGGGGGAGACCCAGTACTTC.

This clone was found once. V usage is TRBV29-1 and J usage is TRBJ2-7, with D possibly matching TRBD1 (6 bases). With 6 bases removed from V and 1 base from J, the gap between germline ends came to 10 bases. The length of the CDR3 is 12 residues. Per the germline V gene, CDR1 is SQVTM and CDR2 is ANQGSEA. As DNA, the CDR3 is TGCAGCGTCCGACAGGATTCCTACGAGCAGTACTTC. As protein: CSVRQDSYEQYF.

The CDR3: CASSQYTGSATNEKLFF. The CDR3, as DNA: TGCGCCAGCAGCCAGTATACAGGCTCTGCAACTAATGAAAAACTGTTTTTT. V and J are TRBV4-3 and TRBJ1-4; D may be TRBD1 (5 bases). CDR3 length: 17 residues. V was cut by 3 bases and J by 0 bases, with 14 bases left in between. Germline CDR1 and CDR2: LGHNA and YSLEER.

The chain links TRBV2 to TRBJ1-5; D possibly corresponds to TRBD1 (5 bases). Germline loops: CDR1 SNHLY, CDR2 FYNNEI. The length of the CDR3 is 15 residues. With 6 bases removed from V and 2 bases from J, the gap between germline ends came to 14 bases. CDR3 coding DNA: TGTGCCAGCAGCCGGGACCAGCTGGGCAATCAGCCCCAGCATTTT. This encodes CASSRDQLGNQPQHF. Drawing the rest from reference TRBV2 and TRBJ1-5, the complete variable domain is EPEVTQTPSHQVTQMGQEVILRCVPISNHLYFYWYRQILGQKVEFLVSFYNNEISEKSEIFDDQFSVERPDGSNFTLKIRSTKLEDSAMYFCASSRDQLGNQPQHFGDGTRLSIL.

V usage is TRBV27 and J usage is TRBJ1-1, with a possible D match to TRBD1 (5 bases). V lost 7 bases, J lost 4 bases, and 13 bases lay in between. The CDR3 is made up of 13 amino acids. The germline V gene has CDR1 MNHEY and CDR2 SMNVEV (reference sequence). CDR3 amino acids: CASKKGWATEAFF. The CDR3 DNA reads TGTGCCAGCAAGAAGGGGTGGGCCACTGAAGCTTTCTTT.

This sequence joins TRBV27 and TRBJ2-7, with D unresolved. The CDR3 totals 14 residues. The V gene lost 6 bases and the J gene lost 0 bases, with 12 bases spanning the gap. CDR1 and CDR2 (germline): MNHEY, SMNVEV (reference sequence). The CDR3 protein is CASRILLSSYEQYF. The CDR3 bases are TGTGCCAGCAGGATACTTCTAAGCTCCTACGAGCAGTACTTC.

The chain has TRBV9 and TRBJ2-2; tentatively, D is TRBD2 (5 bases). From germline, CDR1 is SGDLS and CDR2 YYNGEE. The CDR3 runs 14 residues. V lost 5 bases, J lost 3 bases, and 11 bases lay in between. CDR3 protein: CASSSQRHTGELFF. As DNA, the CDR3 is TGTGCCAGCAGTTCCCAGCGGCACACCGGGGAGCTGTTTTTT.

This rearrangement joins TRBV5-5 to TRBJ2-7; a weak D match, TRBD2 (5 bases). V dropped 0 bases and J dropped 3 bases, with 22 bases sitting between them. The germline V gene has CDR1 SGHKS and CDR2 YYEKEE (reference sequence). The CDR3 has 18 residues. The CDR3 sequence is CASSLVTTRYQADYEQYF. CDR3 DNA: TGTGCCAGCAGCTTGGTGACTACACGGTACCAGGCGGACTACGAGCAGTACTTC.

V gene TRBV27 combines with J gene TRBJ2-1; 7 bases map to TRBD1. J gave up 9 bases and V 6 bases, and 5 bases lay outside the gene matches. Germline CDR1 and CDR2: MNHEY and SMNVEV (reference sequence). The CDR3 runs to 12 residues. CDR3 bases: TGTGCCAGCAGCCGCAACAGGGGTGAGCAGTTCTTC. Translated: CASSRNRGEQFF.

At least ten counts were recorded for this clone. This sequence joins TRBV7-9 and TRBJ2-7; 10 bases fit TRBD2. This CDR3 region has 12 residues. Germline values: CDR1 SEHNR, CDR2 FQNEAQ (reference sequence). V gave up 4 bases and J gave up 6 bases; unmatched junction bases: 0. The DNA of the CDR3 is TGTGCCAGCAGCTGGACTAGCGGCGAGCAGTACTTC. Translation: CASSWTSGEQYF.

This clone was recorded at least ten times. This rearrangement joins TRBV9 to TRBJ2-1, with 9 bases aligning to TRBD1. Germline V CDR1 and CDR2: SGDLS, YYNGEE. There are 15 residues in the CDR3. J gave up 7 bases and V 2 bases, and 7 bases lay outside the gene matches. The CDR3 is CASSVGTGSGNEQFF. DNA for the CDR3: TGTGCCAGCAGCGTCGGGACAGGGTCTGGGAATGAGCAGTTCTTC.

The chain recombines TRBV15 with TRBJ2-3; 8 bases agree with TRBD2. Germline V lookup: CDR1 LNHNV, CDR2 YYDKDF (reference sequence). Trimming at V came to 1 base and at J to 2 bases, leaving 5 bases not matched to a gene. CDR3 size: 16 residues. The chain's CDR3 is CATSRGSGSHTDTQYF. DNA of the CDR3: TGTGCCACCAGCAGAGGGAGCGGGAGCCACACAGATACGCAGTATTTT.

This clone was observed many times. This CDR3 is CASSEWRGAYNEQFF. DNA for the CDR3: TGCGCCAGCAGTGAATGGCGGGGGGCCTACAATGAGCAGTTCTTC. The rearrangement uses TRBV10-1 and TRBJ2-1; 8 nucleotides agree with TRBD2. CDR1 is WNHNN and CDR2 is SYGVQD in the germline V gene (reference sequence). The CDR3 runs to 15 residues. With V trimmed by 3 bases and J by 2 bases, 3 bases remained unmatched.

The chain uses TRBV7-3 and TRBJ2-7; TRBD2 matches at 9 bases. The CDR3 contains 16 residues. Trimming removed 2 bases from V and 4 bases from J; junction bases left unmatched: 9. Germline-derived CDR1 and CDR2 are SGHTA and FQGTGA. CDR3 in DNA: TGTGCCAGCAGCTTAGCCTCGGCTAGCGGGATTTACGAGCAGTACTTC. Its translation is CASSLASASGIYEQYF.

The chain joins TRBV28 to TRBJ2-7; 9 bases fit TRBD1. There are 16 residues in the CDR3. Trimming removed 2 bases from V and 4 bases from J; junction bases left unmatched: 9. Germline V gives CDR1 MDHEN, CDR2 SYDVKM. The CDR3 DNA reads TGTGCCAGCAGTTTAGGAAGGGGACAGGGTATTTACGAGCAGTACTTC. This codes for CASSLGRGQGIYEQYF. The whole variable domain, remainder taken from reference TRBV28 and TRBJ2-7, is DVKVTQSSRYLVKRTGEKVFLECVQDMDHENMFWYRQDPGLGLRLIYFSYDVKMKEKGDIPEGYSVSREKKERFSLILESASTNQTSMYLCASSLGRGQGIYEQYFGPGTRLTVT.

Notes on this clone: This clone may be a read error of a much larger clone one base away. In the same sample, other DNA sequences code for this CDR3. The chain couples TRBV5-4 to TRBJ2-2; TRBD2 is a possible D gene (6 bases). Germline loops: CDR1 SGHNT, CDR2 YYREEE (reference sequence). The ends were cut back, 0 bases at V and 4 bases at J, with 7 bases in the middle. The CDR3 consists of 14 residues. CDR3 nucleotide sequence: TGTGCCAGCAGCTTGGCCGGGGGCACCGGGGAGCTGTTTTTT. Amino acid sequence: CASSLAGGTGELFF.

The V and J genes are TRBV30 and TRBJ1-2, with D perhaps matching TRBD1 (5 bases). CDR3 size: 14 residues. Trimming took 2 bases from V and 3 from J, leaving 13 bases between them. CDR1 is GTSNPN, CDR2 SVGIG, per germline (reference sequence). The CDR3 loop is CAWSPGGDDYGYTF. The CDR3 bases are TGTGCCTGGAGTCCGGGGGGGGATGACTATGGCTACACCTTC.

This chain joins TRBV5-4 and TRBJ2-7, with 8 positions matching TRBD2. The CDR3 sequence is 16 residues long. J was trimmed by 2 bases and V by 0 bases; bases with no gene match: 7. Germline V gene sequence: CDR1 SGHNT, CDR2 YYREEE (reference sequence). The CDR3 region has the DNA TGTGCCAGCAGCTTGGGGGTAGCGGGACCCACCTACGAGCAGTACTTC. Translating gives CASSLGVAGPTYEQYF.